This is a list of T cell receptor beta chains from one sample in a study of memory CD4+ T cells and cytomegalovirus serostatus. Libraries were prepared by immunoSEQ multiplex PCR; TCRdb keeps only in-frame clonotypes and omits some of them. The repertoire includes some 40,000 clones, 70% to 85% of them detected once, and approximately 5.7% sits in the top ten. The sample taken for sequencing was memory CD4+ T cells from blood. The receptors derive from an adult in good health and CMV-seropositive. The CDR3 runs from the conserved cysteine through the conserved F or W. A D gene is named only where the DNA matches it firmly. Rows may omit the clone size; those that give it use once, few, many or a size class.

CDR3 protein	CDR3 DNA	D gene	V gene	J gene	clone size
CASSFYPTVGEQYF	TGTGCCAGCAGCTTCTACCCGACAGTCGGCGAGCAGTACTTC	.	TRBV7-3	TRBJ2-7	.
CASRRASYEQYF	TGTGCCAGCCGAAGGGCTTCCTACGAGCAGTACTTC	.	TRBV6-1	TRBJ2-7	.
CASSEYRPNQPQHF	TGTGCCAGCAGTGAATACCGGCCCAATCAGCCCCAGCATTTT	.	TRBV6-1	TRBJ1-5	few
CASSLTGISPLHF	TGTGCTAGCAGTCTGACAGGGATTTCACCCCTCCACTTT	TRBD1	TRBV5-5	TRBJ1-6	.
CASSLGAGDSYNEQFF	TGCGCCAGCAGCCTAGGAGCGGGGGATTCCTACAATGAGCAGTTCTTC	TRBD2	TRBV4-3	TRBJ2-1	few
CASSDGGFRNQPQHF	TGTGCCAGCAGTGATGGGGGATTTCGCAATCAGCCCCAGCATTTT	.	TRBV6-1	TRBJ1-5	few
CASSALTSGVPSTDTQYF	TGTGCCAGCAGCGCATTGACTAGCGGGGTTCCCTCCACAGATACGCAGTATTTT	TRBD2	TRBV5-6	TRBJ2-3	.
CAKNTRGGATGELFF	TGTGCCAAAAACACCCGGGGGGGGGCAACCGGGGAGCTGTTTTTT	TRBD2	TRBV6-6	TRBJ2-2	.
CASSADSPSGANVLTF	TGTGCCAGCAGCGCGGACTCTCCCTCTGGGGCCAACGTCCTGACTTTC	.	TRBV7-3	TRBJ2-6	.
CASSSRRLLDRDVAGELFF	TGTGCCAGCAGCTCCCGTAGGCTCTTGGACAGGGATGTCGCCGGGGAGCTGTTTTTT	TRBD1	TRBV7-9	TRBJ2-2	.
CASSLQLEGGVSETQYF	TGCGCCAGCAGCCTCCAACTAGAAGGGGGCGTCTCTGAGACCCAGTACTTC	TRBD1	TRBV4-3	TRBJ2-5	.
CASLVSGLSTYEQYF	TGTGCCAGCTTGGTCTCGGGGCTTAGCACCTACGAGCAGTACTTC	.	TRBV28	TRBJ2-7	.